This TCR beta chain was retrieved from a study of cytomegalovirus exposure and HLA in healthy donors. Study-wide results and limits: Among CMV-associated TCR beta chains, most appeared HLA-restricted in a later analysis. Differences between HLA loci emerged in a later analysis of TCR association rates, with DRB1 most and HLA-C fewest. Several of the most significant clusters appeared linked to common viral pathogens, based on a later analysis. TCR beta V segments were, for the most part, productive about 87% or about 30% of the time in an earlier analysis.

13 Jbeta primers and 60 Vbeta primers were used for the PCR. The table came from immunoSEQ multiplex PCR; TCRdb's copy has only in-frame clones and leaves some out. Listed are roughly 100,000 clones; less than 4% falls within the top ten. The CDR3 has 14 amino acids. Germline CDR1 reads SGHVS; CDR2 reads FNYEAQ. Trimming removed 5 bases at V and 3 bases at J, with 14 bases between. Note on this clone: The antigen is unknown.

This TCR derives from a middle-aged man in good health and CMV-seronegative. What was sequenced was PBMCs. The chain is built from TRBV7-6 and TRBJ2-7; D is perhaps TRBD1 (6 bases). The CDR3 sequence: CASSPTGNGYEQYF. The CDR3 DNA is TGTGCCAGCAGCCCAACAGGGAACGGCTACGAGCAGTACTTC.